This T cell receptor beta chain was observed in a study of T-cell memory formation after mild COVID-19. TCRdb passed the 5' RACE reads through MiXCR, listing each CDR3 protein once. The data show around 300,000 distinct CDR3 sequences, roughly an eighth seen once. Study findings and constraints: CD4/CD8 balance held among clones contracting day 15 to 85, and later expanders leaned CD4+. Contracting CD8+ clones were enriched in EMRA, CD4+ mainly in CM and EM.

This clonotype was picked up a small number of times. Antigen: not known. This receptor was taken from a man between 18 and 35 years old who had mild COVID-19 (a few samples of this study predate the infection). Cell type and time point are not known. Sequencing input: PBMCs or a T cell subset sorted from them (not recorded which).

The CDR3 loop is CASSPRLVNTGELFF. The DNA for the CDR3 is TGTGCCAGCTCACCGAGATTGGTGAACACCGGGGAGCTGTTTTTT. The chain uses TRBV18 and TRBJ2-2; D gene uncertain. Germline CDR1 and CDR2: KGHSH and LQKENI. The CDR3 runs 15 residues. V was cut by 3 bases and J by 1 base, with 9 bases left in between.